This is a list of T cell receptor beta chains from one sample in a study of response to subunit inactivated influenza vaccine. TCRdb reanalysed the RT-PCR reads using MiXCR and keeps one entry per CDR3 protein. Among 700,000 to 900,000 distinct CDR3 sequences listed, roughly 20% were seen once. Sequencing was performed on PBMCs from blood, taken more than 4 days after vaccination. Receptors were obtained from a man aged 50-59 years who received an inactivated influenza vaccine. The CDR3 runs from the conserved cysteine through the conserved F or W. The D gene is left open where the match is weak. Clone size is given for some rows only: seen once, a few or many times, or a class if the clone is expanded.

V	D	size	J	DNA	CDR3
TRBV10-3	NA	NA	TRBJ2-7	TGTGCCATCAGTTGGGGTAGCAGTTACGAGCAGTACTTC	CAISWGSSYEQYF
TRBV9	TRBD1	few	TRBJ1-2	TGTGCCAGCAGCGAAGGACAGGGGAGGTATGGCTACACCTTC	CASSEGQGRYGYTF
TRBV4-1	NA	few	TRBJ2-5	TGCGCCAGCAGCCAAGACGGGGGTTTAATGGAGACCCAGTACTTC	CASSQDGGLMETQYF
TRBV24-1	TRBD1	NA	TRBJ2-2	TGTGCCACCAGCCTAGGACAGGGGGCGAACACCGGGGAGCTGTTTTTT	CATSLGQGANTGELFF
TRBV10-3	NA	many	TRBJ1-2	TGTGCCATCAGTGAGTCAGTCAGCCTCTATGGCTACACCTTC	CAISESVSLYGYTF
TRBV5-1	NA	many	TRBJ2-1	TGTGCCAGCAGCTTAGTCTCTAGCTCCTACAATGAGCAGTTCTTC	CASSLVSSSYNEQFF
TRBV12-3/TRBV12-4	TRBD2	NA	TRBJ2-3	TGTGCCAGCGCGGAGACTAGCGGGGGTCGGGATACGCAGTATTTT	CASAETSGGRDTQYF
TRBV5-1	NA	many	TRBJ2-2	TGCGCCAGCAGCTTCACGGGGACCAACACCGGGGAGCTGTTTTTT	CASSFTGTNTGELFF
TRBV12-3/TRBV12-4	NA	few	TRBJ2-2	TGTGCCAGCAGTTTCGGGCGGGAGCTGTTTTTT	CASSFGRELFF
TRBV2	NA	NA	TRBJ2-3	TGTGCCAGCAACGCGGGGTGGGGCACAGATACGCAGTATTTT	CASNAGWGTDTQYF
TRBV10-3	NA	NA	TRBJ1-2	TGTGCCATCAGTGAGATGGGTCCTGGCCCGCGAAGCGGCTACACCTTC	CAISEMGPGPRSGYTF
TRBV27	NA	NA	TRBJ2-3	TGTGCCAGCAGTTTATCCGGGGAATCAGATACGCAGTATTTT	CASSLSGESDTQYF
TRBV29-1	TRBD2	few	TRBJ2-1	TGCAGCGTGCGACTAGCTTCCTACAATGAGCAGTTCTTC	CSVRLASYNEQFF
TRBV4-2	TRBD1	NA	TRBJ2-1	TGTGCCATCAGCCAACAGGGGGAAACCTTCCTAAGCTCCTACAATGAGCAGTTCTTC	CAISQQGETFLSSYNEQFF
TRBV19	NA	NA	TRBJ2-4	TGTGCCAGCAATTCCGGGACGGCTATTCACTTC	CASNSGTAIHF
TRBV29-1	TRBD1	NA	TRBJ1-1	TGCAGCGCCAGGGGGGGCAAGGACACTGAAGCTTTCTTT	CSARGGKDTEAFF
TRBV7-6	NA	few	TRBJ2-3	TGTGCCAGCAGCACGGGACCAGGGGATACGCAGTATTTT	CASSTGPGDTQYF
TRBV28	TRBD2	NA	TRBJ2-5	TGTGCCAGCAGTTTCTCTACGAGACTAGCAGTCCTCCAAGAGACCCAGTACTTC	CASSFSTRLAVLQETQYF
TRBV20-1	TRBD1	NA	TRBJ1-2	TGCAGTGCTAACCCGTTTATGACAGGGGATGATGGCTACACCTTC	CSANPFMTGDDGYTF
TRBV2	NA	NA	TRBJ2-1	TGTGCCAGCAGTGGACAGGGGAGGGGGATAAGTGAGCAGTTCTTC	CASSGQGRGISEQFF
TRBV7-9	NA	few	TRBJ1-5	TGTGCCAGCAGCTGGGGGAGAATAGGTCAGCCCCAGCATTTT	CASSWGRIGQPQHF
TRBV6-2/TRBV6-3	TRBD2	NA	TRBJ2-1	TGTGCCAGCCAAAGGACTAGCGAGCCCTACAATGAGCAGTTCTTC	CASQRTSEPYNEQFF
TRBV5-5	NA	few	TRBJ1-4	TGTGCCAGCAGCCTGGGGGTTGCAACTAATGAAAAACTGTTTTTT	CASSLGVATNEKLFF
TRBV12-3/TRBV12-4	NA	few	TRBJ2-7	TGTGCCAGCAGTCCCCGACAGGGAGGAGAGCAGTACTTC	CASSPRQGGEQYF
TRBV28	TRBD2	NA	TRBJ2-1	TGTGCCACCCGGGGGGGAGGACCCTACAATGAGCAGTTCTTC	CATRGGGPYNEQFF
TRBV9	NA	many	TRBJ1-1	TGTGCCAGCAGCGTACAGATGAACACTGAAGCTTTCTTT	CASSVQMNTEAFF
TRBV5-1	NA	NA	TRBJ2-2	TGCGCCAGCAGCTTGGAGGGGACGGATTACACCGGGGAGCTGTTTTTT	CASSLEGTDYTGELFF
TRBV7-6	TRBD1	few	TRBJ2-1	TGTGCCAGCAGCCCGGGACAGGGGAACTACAATGAGCAGTTCTTC	CASSPGQGNYNEQFF
TRBV6-5	NA	NA	TRBJ1-6	TGTGCCAGCAGTTACCGACCTCATAATTCACCCCTCCACTTT	CASSYRPHNSPLHF
TRBV3-1	TRBD1	few	TRBJ1-1	TGTGCCAGCAGCCCCGACAGGGATTGGACTGAAGCTTTCTTT	CASSPDRDWTEAFF
TRBV30	NA	few	TRBJ2-1	TGTGCCTTGTATCCGGGACTTCATTACAATGAGCAGTTCTTC	CALYPGLHYNEQFF
TRBV28	NA	few	TRBJ2-5	TGTGCCAGCAGTTTGCAGATAAGCCAAGAGACCCAGTACTTC	CASSLQISQETQYF
TRBV4-3	NA	NA	TRBJ2-7	TGCGCCAGCAGCCAAGAAGAGACACTTGGTTACGAGCAGTACTTC	CASSQEETLGYEQYF
TRBV7-8	NA	NA	TRBJ2-3	TGTGCCAGCAGCTTAGACGCCACGCAGTATTTT	CASSLDATQYF
TRBV5-1	NA	NA	TRBJ2-7	TGCGCCAGCAGCTTGGAACCCATGAGAACCTCCTACGAGCAGTACTTC	CASSLEPMRTSYEQYF
TRBV20-1	NA	NA	TRBJ2-7	TGCAGTGCTAGACAGGGGGGAAGTACCTCCGAGCAGTACTTC	CSARQGGSTSEQYF